This passage covers 23 T cell receptor beta chains from one sample sequenced in a study of CD8+ T cells in alopecia areata. Extracted from the samples, RNA was reverse transcribed into cDNA to serve as the sequencing template. Measured with immunoSEQ multiplex PCR; TCRdb has only the in-frame clones, and not every one. The data contain approximately 180,000 clones, about 65% of them singletons. Treatment specified: oral pan-JAK inhibitor, 5-10 mg twice daily. The sample consisted of CD4+ T cells sorted from blood, taken between weeks 49 and 50, from a patient treated with tofacitinib. The receptors stem from a human donor with alopecia areata.

V gene TRBV29-1 combines with J gene TRBJ2-3; D not certain. This CDR3 comprises 12 residues. V lost 7 bases and J lost 2, with 10 bases in between. The germline V gene encodes CDR1 SQVTM and CDR2 ANQGSEA. The CDR3 DNA reads as TGCAGCGCACAGATTAACACAGATACGCAGTATTTT. Amino acids: CSAQINTDTQYF.

The chain has TRBV9 and TRBJ1-1; D is unresolved. V lost 0 bases to trimming and J lost 1 base, with 10 bases between them. This CDR3 has 15 residues. Germline assignment: CDR1 SGDLS and CDR2 YYNGEE. The CDR3 DNA is TGTGCCAGCAGCGTAGTGGCACTCACGAACACTGAAGCTTTCTTT. Translating gives CASSVVALTNTEAFF.

This clone has only one observation. The V and J genes are TRBV19 and TRBJ2-2; 10 bases align to TRBD1. The CDR3 consists of 14 residues. The junction had 3 bases not matched to a gene; V was cut back by 6 bases and J by 5 bases. CDR1 LNHDA and CDR2 SQIVND come from the germline V gene (reference sequence). CDR3 residues: CASRGQGITGELFF. CDR3 in DNA: TGTGCCAGTAGGGGACAGGGGATTACCGGGGAGCTGTTTTTT.

The chain has TRBV27 and TRBJ1-1, with D unresolved. There are 14 residues in the CDR3. CDR1 is MNHEY and CDR2 is SMNVEV in the germline V gene (reference sequence). The ends were cut back, 2 bases at V and 4 bases at J, with 11 bases in the middle. CDR3 region: CASSLASRGTEAFF. The CDR3 nucleotides are TGTGCCAGCAGTTTAGCGTCCCGGGGCACTGAAGCTTTCTTT.

This clone was detected many times. The CDR3 DNA sequence: TGCAGCGTTGAAGAGGGATTCGGGCAGTACTTC. Protein product: CSVEEGFGQYF. J is TRBJ2-7 and V is TRBV29-1; D call uncertain. CDR1 and CDR2 (germline): SQVTM, ANQGSEA. Deletions cut 0 bases from V and 9 bases from J, with 9 bases between. This CDR3 comprises 11 residues.

This clone was detected many times. The chain couples TRBV7-9 to TRBJ1-1; D is ambiguous. The CDR3 sequence is 14 residues long. V was cut by 1 base and J by 3 bases, with 9 bases left in between. The germline V gene encodes CDR1 SEHNR and CDR2 FQNEAQ (reference sequence). In DNA, the CDR3 is TGTGCCAGCAGCTTAGGGGAAGCGTACACTGAAGCTTTCTTT. Residues: CASSLGEAYTEAFF.

This clone was seen many times. This chain links TRBV18 with TRBJ2-4; TRBD1 matches at 7 bases. The V segment lost 3 bases and the J segment 2 bases; nucleotides outside the gene matches: 13. This CDR3 is built from 18 residues. Germline V gives CDR1 KGHSH, CDR2 LQKENI. DNA for the CDR3: TGTGCCAGCTCACCCGGGAAGATACAGGGGTTCTCCAAAAACATTCAGTACTTC. Protein sequence: CASSPGKIQGFSKNIQYF.

The rearrangement links TRBV29-1 to TRBJ2-7, with a weak D call TRBD1 (5 bases). The germline gives CDR1 SQVTM, CDR2 ANQGSEA. This CDR3 spans 14 amino acids. Trimming pared 2 bases from V and 2 bases from J, leaving 13 bases between. The CDR3, as DNA: TGCAGCGTTGAATTGGCCGGACATACCTACGAGCAGTACTTC. Its translation: CSVELAGHTYEQYF.

This clone was seen a handful of times. The chain employs TRBV11-3 and TRBJ2-3; D gene unclear. From germline, CDR1 is SGHNT and CDR2 YENEEA. Trimming removed 5 bases from V and 4 bases from J, with 7 bases in between. CDR3 length: 12 amino acids. CDR3 region: CASSPDADTQYF. The DNA for the CDR3 is TGTGCCAGCAGCCCAGACGCAGATACGCAGTATTTT.

This clone was counted a few times. The same CDR3 can be traced to other DNA sequences in this sample. The chain is built from TRBV9 and TRBJ1-1; no definite D call. This CDR3 is built from 13 residues. From germline, CDR1 is SGDLS and CDR2 YYNGEE. Deletions cut 0 bases from V and 2 bases from J, with 5 bases between. The CDR3 region has the DNA TGTGCCAGCAGCGTAGACAGAAACACTGAAGCTTTCTTT. Translating gives CASSVDRNTEAFF.

This clone was recorded a few times. This chain links TRBV7-9 with TRBJ1-4, with 8 bases aligning to TRBD1. The length of the CDR3 is 14 residues. The J segment lost 8 bases and the V segment lost 5 bases, leaving 7 bases of the junction unmatched. From germline, CDR1 is SEHNR and CDR2 FQNEAQ (reference sequence). The CDR3, as DNA: TGTGCCAGCAGCCCCGGACAGGGTCGCGAAAAACTGTTTTTT. It encodes CASSPGQGREKLFF.

CDR3 DNA: TGTGCCTGGAAGACAGGGGGCTCCTACGAGCAGTACTTC. This gives the protein CAWKTGGSYEQYF. The rearrangement links TRBV30 to TRBJ2-7, with 9 bases fitting TRBD1. The V gene's germline CDR1 is GTSNPN and CDR2 SVGIG (reference sequence). The V segment lost 4 bases and the J segment 0 bases; nucleotides outside the gene matches: 1. The CDR3 runs 13 residues. Full variable domain (rest looked up from reference TRBV30 and TRBJ2-7): SQTIHQWPATLVQPVGSPLSLECTVEGTSNPNLYWYRQAAGRGLQLLFYSVGIGQISSEVPQNLSASRPQDRQFILSSKKLLLSDSGFYLCAWKTGGSYEQYFGPGTRLTVT.

The J gene is TRBJ1-1, the V gene TRBV30, with D unclear. The CDR3 is 13 residues long. Germline V gene data show CDR1 as GTSNPN and CDR2 as SVGIG (reference sequence). The V end was cut by 4 bases, the J end by 0 bases, with 9 bases between. The CDR3 nucleotides are TGTGCCTGGACCTTACTTCTGAACACTGAAGCTTTCTTT. Translating it yields CAWTLLLNTEAFF.

This clone appeared once. This chain uses TRBV29-1 with TRBJ2-1; D uncertain. This CDR3 region has 12 residues. The V and J ends lost 4 bases and 10 bases respectively, with 14 bases between them. Germline-derived CDR1 and CDR2 are SQVTM and ANQGSEA. The CDR3 region has the DNA TGCAGCGTTGGGATGGGCCACACCGAGCAGTTCTTC. Translation gives CSVGMGHTEQFF.

The rearrangement joins TRBV29-1 to TRBJ1-1; D is unresolved. Trimming pared 7 bases from V and 8 bases from J, leaving 8 bases between. The germline gives CDR1 SQVTM, CDR2 ANQGSEA. The CDR3 sequence is 9 residues long. The CDR3: CSGGKEAFF. The CDR3 coding sequence is TGCAGCGGGGGTAAAGAAGCTTTCTTT.

Only a few counts were recorded for this clone. V usage is TRBV7-2 and J usage is TRBJ2-3, with D hard to call. This CDR3 spans 14 amino acids. Germline V lookup: CDR1 SGHTA, CDR2 FQGNSA. Trimming stripped 0 bases from V and 10 bases from J, with 14 bases between. CDR3 coding DNA: TGTGCCAGCAGCTTAGCGCCCTCGGTCGGAGCGCAGTATTTT. It translates to CASSLAPSVGAQYF.

The chain couples TRBV2 to TRBJ1-5; maybe TRBD1 (5 bases). V lost 7 bases to trimming and J lost 2 bases, with 15 bases between them. Germline lookup yields CDR1 SNHLY and CDR2 FYNNEI. There are 15 residues in the CDR3. The CDR3: CASTGRQGGNQPQHF. CDR3 nucleotide sequence: TGTGCCAGCACAGGTAGGCAGGGCGGCAATCAGCCCCAGCATTTT.

This chain joins TRBV29-1 and TRBJ1-1, with 9 bases fitting TRBD1. V lost 5 bases to trimming and J lost 3 bases; unmatched junction nucleotides: 4. The length of the CDR3 is 13 residues. The V gene's germline CDR1 is SQVTM and CDR2 ANQGSEA. The CDR3 here is CSVHRGLYTEAFF. The CDR3 DNA reads TGCAGCGTTCACAGGGGGCTATACACTGAAGCTTTCTTT.

This chain links TRBV5-6 with TRBJ1-1; the D is unclear. The CDR3 is 14 amino acids. From germline, CDR1 is SGHDT and CDR2 YYEEEE. Trimming shortened V by 1 base and J by 1 base, and 8 bases separated the two germline ends. The CDR3 loop reads CASSLPIPNTEAFF. CDR3 coding DNA: TGTGCCAGCAGCTTGCCAATACCGAACACTGAAGCTTTCTTT.

The chain couples TRBV30 to TRBJ2-7; D assignment may be TRBD1 or TRBD2 (5 bases each). CDR1 is GTSNPN, CDR2 SVGIG, per germline (reference sequence). The CDR3 has 11 residues. Trimming took off 8 bases at V and 3 bases at J, with 11 bases between the two ends. The CDR3 here is CAGGVGYEQYF. The CDR3 DNA reads TGTGCCGGGGGAGTAGGCTACGAGCAGTACTTC.

V gene TRBV5-1 combines with J gene TRBJ1-4; possible D gene TRBD1, 5 bases. CDR1 is SGHRS and CDR2 is YFSETQ in the germline V gene. Trimming took off 6 bases at V and 8 bases at J, with 23 bases between the two ends. The CDR3 has 16 residues. DNA for the CDR3: TGCGCCAGCAAGGAGGGGCATACCAATGGTGGCGAAAAACTGTTTTTT. Translated: CASKEGHTNGGEKLFF. Full variable domain (missing parts from reference TRBV5-1 and TRBJ1-4): KAGVTQTPRYLIKTRGQQVTLSCSPISGHRSVSWYQQTPGQGLQFLFEYFSETQRNKGNFPGRFSGRQFSNSRSEMNVSTLELGDSALYLCASKEGHTNGGEKLFFGSGTQLSVL.

A note on this clone: The germline gene is not matched at one end of the junction; a read error may be the cause. The V gene is TRBV5-6, the J gene TRBJ2-3; 9 nucleotides line up with TRBD2. The CDR3 covers 12 residues. CDR1 is SGHDT and CDR2 is YYEEEE in the germline V gene. The CDR3 protein is CASSYNSGGLEF. The CDR3 DNA sequence: TGTGCCAGCAGCTACAATAGCGGGGGCCTTGAATTT.

At least ten counts were recorded for this clone. The chain combines TRBV7-2 with TRBJ2-7; D gene unclear. Trimming pared 5 bases from V and 6 bases from J, leaving 14 bases between. Germline loops: CDR1 SGHTA, CDR2 FQGNSA. This CDR3 is 13 amino acids long. CDR3 bases: TGTGCCAGCAGCCAAGACTGGGTGACCGAGCAGTACTTC. This codes for CASSQDWVTEQYF.